This T cell receptor (beta chain) is from a study of blood T cell repertoires in COVID-19. Study details: Some COVID-19 samples were acute and others convalescent; all came from the United States, Italy and Spain.

As handled by the study authors: The authors estimated nucleated cell counts from reference gene primer amplification. Some clones are missing from TCRdb's copy, which holds only in-frame ones; the method was immunoSEQ multiplex PCR. The V and J calls and clone size come from that table; D and trimming were worked out from the DNA. The sample has around 300,000 clones, under 90% seen once. V lost 3 bases to trimming and J lost 2 bases, with 8 bases between them. Germline-derived CDR1 and CDR2 are MDHEN and SYDVKM. The CDR3 covers 13 residues. The sequence was collected from a woman in her 40s who had recovered from COVID-19. Sequenced: peripheral blood. The J gene is TRBJ2-7, the V gene TRBV28, with a tentative D call TRBD2 (6 bases). CDR3 nucleotide sequence: TGTGCCAGCAGTTTCGGGAGCCCCTACGAGCAGTACTTC. It yields the protein CASSFGSPYEQYF.